This T cell receptor (beta chain) was identified in a study of cytomegalovirus exposure and HLA in healthy donors. A remark on this clone: Antigen specificity is unknown.

This CDR3 has 12 amino acids. V was cut by 0 bases and J by 8 bases, with 6 bases left in between. Germline CDR1 and CDR2: SGHRS and YFSETQ. Overall study results and limits: Fewer N-insertions (relative to the approximately 700-donor mean) were reportedly seen in an Asian-associated ancestry cluster in a later analysis. Reports state that TCR beta sequences accurately predicted most subjects' HLA-A and HLA-B alleles.

The primer mix had 60 Vbeta and 13 Jbeta primers. Assay: immunoSEQ multiplex PCR; the TCRdb copy retains only in-frame clones and omits some. Among under 200,000 clones listed, around three quarters were seen once. This sequence originates from a man aged 40-55 years in good health and CMV-seronegative. The V and J genes are TRBV5-1 and TRBJ2-1; no clear D gene. The sample taken for sequencing was PBMCs. The CDR3 sequence: CASSLELDEQFF. The CDR3 DNA follows: TGCGCCAGCAGCTTGGAACTGGATGAGCAGTTCTTC.